This is a list of T cell receptor beta chains from one sample in a study of T cell repertoires in cytomegalovirus infection. These TCRs' antigens remain unknown. MiXCR, applied by TCRdb to the reads, yields one record per CDR3 protein. The table records 35,000 or so distinct CDR3 sequences, 40% to 65% of them present only once. Material: CD8+ T cells from cultured PBMCs, obtained from culture after CMV antigen stimulation. Source of these receptors: a human donor in good health (CMV status not recorded). Some clones in this sample may be carry-over from other donors' samples. Each CDR3 is given with its conserved first and last residue.

TRBV12-3/TRBV12-4	TRBJ2-1	CASSLAGTSGGQQFF
TRBV15	TRBJ2-5	CATSRVVGQETQYF
TRBV6-5	TRBJ1-5	CASREGSNQPQHF
TRBV10-1	TRBJ2-1	CASSRTSGGADEQFF
TRBV6-1	TRBJ2-1	CASSEVREGEQFF
TRBV6-1	TRBJ2-5	CASSTRLEGFETQYF
TRBV11-2	TRBJ2-7	CASSLASGLLWEQYF
TRBV7-9	TRBJ1-2	CASSPQSRNYGYTF
TRBV11-2	TRBJ2-7	CASSGWDSYEQYF
TRBV4-1	TRBJ1-1	CASSPGGGSEGNTEAFF
TRBV5-6	TRBJ2-2	CASSLPGLAGIGITGELFF
TRBV7-8	TRBJ2-1	CASSLAERNRGRYNEQFF